This T cell receptor beta chain comes out of a study of cytomegalovirus exposure and HLA in healthy donors. Findings of the study overall: Follow-up analysis later connected one missense variant in DCLRE1C with trimming of TCR beta V- and J-genes.

As regards this clone: The target antigen is unknown.

The PCR was carried out with 60 Vbeta primers and 13 Jbeta primers. Profiled with immunoSEQ multiplex PCR; TCRdb holds only in-frame clones, not every one. The sample has around 120,000 clones; over 70% are singletons. CDR1 is MDHEN and CDR2 is SYDVKM in the germline V gene. There are 14 residues in the CDR3. Trimming removed 6 bases at V and 0 bases at J, with 10 bases between. This chain uses TRBV28 with TRBJ2-3, with TRBD1 as a possible D gene (6 bases). The sample was PBMCs. The source is a female donor in good health and CMV-seropositive. The CDR3 sequence is CASRDRASTDTQYF. In DNA, the CDR3 is TGTGCCAGCAGGGACAGAGCTAGCACAGATACGCAGTATTTT.